The present T cell receptor (beta chain) was sequenced within a study of cytomegalovirus exposure and HLA in healthy donors. Points from the study as a whole: In a later analysis, across HLA loci, associated TCR counts were highest for DRB1, lowest for HLA-C. A later analysis linked 15,000 to 20,000 TCR beta sequences to HLA alleles at 0.05 false discovery rate. As was reported, the classifier diagnosed cytomegalovirus status with high specificity and sensitivity.

This PCR relied on a set of 60 Vbeta primers and 13 Jbeta primers. TCRdb's copy holds only in-frame clones and misses some; the assay was immunoSEQ multiplex PCR. Of 150,000 to 200,000 clones listed, approximately 78% are singletons. With 3 bases removed from V and 2 bases from J, the gap between germline ends came to 10 bases. CDR1 MNHEY and CDR2 SMNVEV come from the germline V gene (reference sequence). CDR3 size: 14 residues. For this clone: Its matching antigen is unknown.

This sequence joins TRBV27 and TRBJ2-5; D is perhaps TRBD2 (5 bases). The specimen was PBMCs. This receptor was identified in a woman aged 25-40 years in good health and CMV-seropositive. The CDR3 DNA is TGTGCCAGCAGTTTCTCCGGGATACAAGAGACCCAGTACTTC. Residues: CASSFSGIQETQYF.